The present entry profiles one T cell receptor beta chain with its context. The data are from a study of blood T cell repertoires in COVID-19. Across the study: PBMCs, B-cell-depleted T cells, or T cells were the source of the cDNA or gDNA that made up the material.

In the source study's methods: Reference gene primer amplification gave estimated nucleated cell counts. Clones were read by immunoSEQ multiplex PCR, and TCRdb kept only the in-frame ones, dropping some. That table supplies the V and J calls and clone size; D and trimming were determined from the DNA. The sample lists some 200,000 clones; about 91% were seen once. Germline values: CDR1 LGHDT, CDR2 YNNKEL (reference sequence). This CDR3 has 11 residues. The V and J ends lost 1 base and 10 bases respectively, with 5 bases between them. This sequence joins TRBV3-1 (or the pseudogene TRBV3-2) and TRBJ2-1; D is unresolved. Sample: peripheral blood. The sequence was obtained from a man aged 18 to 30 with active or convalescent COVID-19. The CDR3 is CASSQASEQFF. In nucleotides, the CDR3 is TGTGCCAGCAGCCAAGCATCCGAGCAGTTCTTC.